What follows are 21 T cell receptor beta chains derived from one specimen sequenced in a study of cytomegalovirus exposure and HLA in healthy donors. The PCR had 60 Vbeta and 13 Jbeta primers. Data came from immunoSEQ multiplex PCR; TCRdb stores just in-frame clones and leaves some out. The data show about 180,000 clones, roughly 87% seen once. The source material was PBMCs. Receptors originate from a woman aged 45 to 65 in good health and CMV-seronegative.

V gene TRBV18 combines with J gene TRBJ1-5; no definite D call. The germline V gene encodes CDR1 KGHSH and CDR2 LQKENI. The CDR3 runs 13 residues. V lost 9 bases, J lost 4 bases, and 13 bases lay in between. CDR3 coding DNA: TGTGCCAGTAAAGTTGGGAGTAATCAGCCCCAGCATTTT. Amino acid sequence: CASKVGSNQPQHF.

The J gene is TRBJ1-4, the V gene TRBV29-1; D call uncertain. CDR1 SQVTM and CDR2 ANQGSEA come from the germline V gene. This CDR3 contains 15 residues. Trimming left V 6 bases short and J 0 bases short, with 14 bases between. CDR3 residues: CSVLPAGSTNEKLFF. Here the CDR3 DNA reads TGCAGCGTCCTACCGGCAGGTTCAACTAATGAAAAACTGTTTTTT.

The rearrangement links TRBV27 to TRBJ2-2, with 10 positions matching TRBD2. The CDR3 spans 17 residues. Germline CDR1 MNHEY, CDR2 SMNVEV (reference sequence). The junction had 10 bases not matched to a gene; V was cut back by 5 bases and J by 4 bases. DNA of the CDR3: TGTGCCAGCAGTCGGAGAACTAGCGGGGTCGTCACCGGGGAGCTGTTTTTT. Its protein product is CASSRRTSGVVTGELFF.

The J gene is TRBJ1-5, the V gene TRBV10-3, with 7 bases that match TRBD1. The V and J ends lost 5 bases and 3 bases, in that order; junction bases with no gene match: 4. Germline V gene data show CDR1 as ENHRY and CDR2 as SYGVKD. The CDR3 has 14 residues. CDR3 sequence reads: CAISTGTANQPQHF. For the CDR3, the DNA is TGTGCCATCAGTACGGGGACAGCCAATCAGCCCCAGCATTTT.

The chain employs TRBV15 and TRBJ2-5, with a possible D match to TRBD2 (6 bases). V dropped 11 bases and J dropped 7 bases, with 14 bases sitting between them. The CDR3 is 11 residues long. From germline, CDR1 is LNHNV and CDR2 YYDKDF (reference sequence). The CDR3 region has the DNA TGTGCCGTGGGGGAGGCAAGGACCCAGTACTTC. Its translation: CAVGEARTQYF.

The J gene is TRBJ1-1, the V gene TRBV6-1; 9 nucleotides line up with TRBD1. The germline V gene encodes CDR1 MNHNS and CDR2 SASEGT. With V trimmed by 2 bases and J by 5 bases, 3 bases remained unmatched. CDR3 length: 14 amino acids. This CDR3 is CASSESQGATEAFF. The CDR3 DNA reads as TGTGCCAGCAGTGAATCACAGGGGGCGACTGAAGCTTTCTTT.

CDR3 protein: CSVPRDRGSYEQYF. In DNA form, the CDR3 reads TGCAGCGTTCCCCGGGACAGGGGCTCCTACGAGCAGTACTTC. This chain uses TRBV29-1 with TRBJ2-7, with 10 bases matching TRBD1. The CDR3 loop spans 14 amino acids. CDR1 is SQVTM, CDR2 ANQGSEA, per germline. The J segment lost 0 bases and the V segment lost 5 bases, leaving 4 bases of the junction unmatched.

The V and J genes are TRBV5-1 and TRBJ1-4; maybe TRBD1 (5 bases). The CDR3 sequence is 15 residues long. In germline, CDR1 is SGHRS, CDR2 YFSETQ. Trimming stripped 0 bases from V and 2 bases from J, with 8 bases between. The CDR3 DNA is TGCGCCAGCAGCTTGGCGCGGGGGACTAATGAAAAACTGTTTTTT. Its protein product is CASSLARGTNEKLFF.

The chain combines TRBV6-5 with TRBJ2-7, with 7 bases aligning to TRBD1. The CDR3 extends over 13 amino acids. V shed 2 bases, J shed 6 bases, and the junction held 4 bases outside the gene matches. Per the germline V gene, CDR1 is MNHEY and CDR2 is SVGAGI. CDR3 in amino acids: CASSYHRDSEQYF. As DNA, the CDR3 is TGTGCCAGCAGTTACCACCGGGACAGCGAGCAGTACTTC.

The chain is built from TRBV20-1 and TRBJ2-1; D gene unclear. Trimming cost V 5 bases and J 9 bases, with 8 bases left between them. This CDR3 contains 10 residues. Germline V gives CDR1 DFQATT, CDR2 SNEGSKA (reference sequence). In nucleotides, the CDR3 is TGCAGTGCTTATTCCAGTGAGCAGTTCTTC. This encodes CSAYSSEQFF.

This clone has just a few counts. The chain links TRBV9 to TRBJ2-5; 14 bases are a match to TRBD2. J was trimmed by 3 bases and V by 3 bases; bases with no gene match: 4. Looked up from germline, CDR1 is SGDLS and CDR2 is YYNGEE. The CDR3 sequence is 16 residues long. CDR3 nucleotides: TGTGCCAGCAGCGGGGAGACTAGCGGGAGGGAAGAGACCCAGTACTTC. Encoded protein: CASSGETSGREETQYF. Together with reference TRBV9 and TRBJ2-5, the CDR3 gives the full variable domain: DSGVTQTPKHLITATGQRVTLRCSPRSGDLSVYWYQQSLDQGLQFLIQYYNGEERAKGNILERFSAQQFPDLHSELNLSSLELGDSALYFCASSGETSGREETQYFGPGTRLLVL.

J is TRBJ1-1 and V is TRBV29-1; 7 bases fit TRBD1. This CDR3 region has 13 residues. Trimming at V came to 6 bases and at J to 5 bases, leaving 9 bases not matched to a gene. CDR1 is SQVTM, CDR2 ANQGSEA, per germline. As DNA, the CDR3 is TGCAGCGTCGGAGACAGGGCAGGGACTGAAGCTTTCTTT. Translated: CSVGDRAGTEAFF.

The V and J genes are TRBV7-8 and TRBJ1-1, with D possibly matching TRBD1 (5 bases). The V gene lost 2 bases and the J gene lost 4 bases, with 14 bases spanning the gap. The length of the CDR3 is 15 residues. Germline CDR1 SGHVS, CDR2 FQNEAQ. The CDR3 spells CASSLSRGGTTEAFF. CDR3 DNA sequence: TGTGCCAGCAGCTTAAGTAGGGGCGGGACCACTGAAGCTTTCTTT.

The CDR3 spells CASSQMGHDEKLFF. The CDR3, as DNA: TGTGCCAGCAGCCAAATGGGACATGATGAAAAACTGTTTTTT. The chain is built from TRBV14 and TRBJ1-4; tentative D call: TRBD1 (6 bases). Trimming took 2 bases from V and 6 from J, leaving 10 bases between them. This CDR3 has 14 amino acids. The germline V gene has CDR1 SGHDN and CDR2 FVKESK.

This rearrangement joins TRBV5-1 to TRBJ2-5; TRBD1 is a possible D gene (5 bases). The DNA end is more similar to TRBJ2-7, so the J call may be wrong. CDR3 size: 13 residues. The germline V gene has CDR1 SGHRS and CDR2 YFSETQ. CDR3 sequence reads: CASSLIDSYEQYF. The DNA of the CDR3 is TGCGCCAGCAGCTTGATCGACAGTTACGAGCAGTACTTC.

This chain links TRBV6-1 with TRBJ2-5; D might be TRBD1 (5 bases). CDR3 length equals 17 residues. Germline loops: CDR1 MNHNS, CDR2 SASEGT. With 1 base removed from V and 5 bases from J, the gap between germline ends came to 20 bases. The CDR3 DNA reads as TGTGCCAGCAGTGAAGGCGGCCCACAGATGGGGCGGGAGACCCAGTACTTC. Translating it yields CASSEGGPQMGRETQYF.

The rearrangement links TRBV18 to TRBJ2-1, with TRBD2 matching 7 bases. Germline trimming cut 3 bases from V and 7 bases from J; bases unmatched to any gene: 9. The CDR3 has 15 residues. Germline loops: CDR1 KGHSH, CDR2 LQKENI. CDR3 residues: CASSPWGGLNNEQFF. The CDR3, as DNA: TGTGCCAGCTCACCGTGGGGAGGGCTGAATAATGAGCAGTTCTTC. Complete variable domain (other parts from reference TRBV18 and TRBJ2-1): NAGVMQNPRHLVRRRGQEARLRCSPMKGHSHVYWYRQLPEEGLKFMVYLQKENIIDESGMPKERFSAEFPKEGPSILRIQQVVRGDSAAYFCASSPWGGLNNEQFFGPGTRLTVL.

The CDR3 DNA reads TGTGCCAGCAGCGTAGCCTTTAGCGGCTCCTACGAGCAGTACTTC. Translated, it gives CASSVAFSGSYEQYF. The chain recombines TRBV9 with TRBJ2-7, with D possibly being TRBD2 (6 bases). CDR3 length: 15 residues. Trimming left V 0 bases short and J 0 bases short, with 10 bases between. Germline V CDR1 and CDR2: SGDLS, YYNGEE.

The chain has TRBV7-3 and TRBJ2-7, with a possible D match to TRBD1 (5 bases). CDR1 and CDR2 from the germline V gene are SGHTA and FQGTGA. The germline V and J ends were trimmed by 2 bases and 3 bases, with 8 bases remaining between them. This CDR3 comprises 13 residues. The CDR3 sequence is CASSLSRGYEQYF. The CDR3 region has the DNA TGTGCCAGCAGCTTATCAAGGGGCTACGAGCAGTACTTC.

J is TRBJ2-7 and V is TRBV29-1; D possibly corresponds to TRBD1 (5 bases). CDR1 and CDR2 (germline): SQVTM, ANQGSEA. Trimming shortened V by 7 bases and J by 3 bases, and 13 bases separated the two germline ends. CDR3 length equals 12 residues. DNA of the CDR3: TGCAGCGCCGGGTCCAGGGTCTACGAGCAGTACTTC. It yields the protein CSAGSRVYEQYF.

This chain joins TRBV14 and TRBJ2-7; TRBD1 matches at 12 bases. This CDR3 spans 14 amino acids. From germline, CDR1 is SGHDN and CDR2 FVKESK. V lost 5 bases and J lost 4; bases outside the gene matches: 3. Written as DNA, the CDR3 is TGTGCCAGCAGCTCGGGACAGGGGGCTTACGAGCAGTACTTC. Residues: CASSSGQGAYEQYF.